This TCR beta chain was obtained from a study of T cell responses to AZD1222 COVID-19 vaccine. To note about this clone: As yet, its antigen is unknown.

Findings and limits, study-wide: Donors were largely white British and mainly female; clonal diversity was possibly underestimated. Close to half of all spike-specific TCRs reportedly target regions of the variants that are unmutated.

Sequencing used immunoSEQ multiplex PCR; TCRdb keeps in-frame clones, though not all of them. The table lists 90,000 to 120,000 clones, about 85% of them singletons, with roughly 5% in the top ten. With 0 bases removed from V and 7 bases from J, the gap between germline ends came to 2 bases. Germline V gives CDR1 SGHDT, CDR2 YYEEEE. The CDR3 consists of 11 residues. This TCR was recovered from an adult who received the AZD1222 COVID-19 vaccine. The input for sequencing was peripheral blood, taken 28 days after the second AZD1222 dose. This sequence joins TRBV5-6 and TRBJ2-1; D ambiguous. CDR3: CASSLGNEQFF. In DNA, the CDR3 is TGTGCCAGCAGCTTGGGTAATGAGCAGTTCTTC.